This section outlines one T cell receptor beta chain sequence together with its context. As yet, its antigen is unknown. The sample is drawn from a study of shared clonotypes between healthy human individuals. This CDR3 region has 15 residues. Germline V gene lookup returns CDR1 SEHNR and CDR2 FQNEAQ (reference sequence). Between the trimmed V and J ends, which lost 10 bases and 0 bases, there was a span of 16 bases. Sequencing was performed with immunoSEQ multiplex PCR; in TCRdb, only in-frame clones are kept and a portion is missing. The sample holds about 2.2 million clones, approximately 94% seen once. Overall study findings and caveats: Relative to clonotypes present in all four donors, those not shared had lower generation probabilities.

Positively selected for CCR7, the CD45RO-negative cells used as naive CD8 cells excluded terminally differentiated effector memory CD45RA+ cells. The source material was naive CD8+ T cells from PBMCs. The receptor was isolated from a man aged 18 to 30 in good health. Some clones in this sample may be carry-over from other donors' samples. The chain links TRBV7-9 to TRBJ1-3, with a possible D match to TRBD1 (6 bases). The CDR3 loop is CAIPGGRDSGNTIYF. The CDR3 nucleotides read TGTGCCATCCCGGGGGGGCGGGACTCTGGAAACACCATATATTTT.